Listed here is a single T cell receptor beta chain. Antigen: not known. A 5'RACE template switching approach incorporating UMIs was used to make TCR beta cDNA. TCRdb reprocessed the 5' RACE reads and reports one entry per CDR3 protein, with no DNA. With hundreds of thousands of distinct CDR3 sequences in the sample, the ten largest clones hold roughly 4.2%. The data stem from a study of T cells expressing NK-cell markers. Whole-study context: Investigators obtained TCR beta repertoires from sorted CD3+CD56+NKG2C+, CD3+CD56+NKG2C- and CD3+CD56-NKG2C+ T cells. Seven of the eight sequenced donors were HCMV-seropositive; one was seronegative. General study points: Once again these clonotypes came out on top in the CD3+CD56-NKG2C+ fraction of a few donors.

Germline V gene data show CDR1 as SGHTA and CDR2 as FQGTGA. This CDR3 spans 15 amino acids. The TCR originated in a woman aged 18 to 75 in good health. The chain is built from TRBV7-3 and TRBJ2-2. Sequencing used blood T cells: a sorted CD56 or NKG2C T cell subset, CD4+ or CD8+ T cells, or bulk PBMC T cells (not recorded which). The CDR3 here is CASSLTKVNTGELFF.